This T cell receptor beta chain is drawn from a study of human T cells and chemical hapten exposure. As for the study in general: Minor pooled library volume differences mainly drove per-sample TCR yield variation.

The study, taken as a whole, reports: Counts of TCRs above 1 in 1000 frequency stayed unchanged with DPC sensitization.

TCRdb passed the RACE reads through MiXCR, listing each CDR3 protein once. Here the sample spans some 83,000 distinct CDR3 sequences, approximately 11% being singletons. As for this clonotype: What it recognizes is unknown.

The time point was: patch test 1, 2 weeks after DPC sensitization. Sample treatment: therapeutic diphenylcyclopropenone sensitization with weekly scalp DPC. Each patch test followed a blood draw. Alopecia patients, 18 to 70 years old and DPC-suitable, served as donors. Deletions cut 4 bases from V and 0 bases from J, with 13 bases between. This CDR3 is 15 amino acids long. The germline gives CDR1 MDHEN, CDR2 SYDVKM. This chain connects TRBV28 to TRBJ2-7; D may be TRBD2 (5 bases). The TCR sequence derives from a woman aged 50 to 60 with alopecia areata. Some clones in this sample may be carry-over from other donors' samples. Sequencing was performed on whole blood, taken in connection with sensitization to the hapten diphenylcyclopropenone (DPC). The CDR3 DNA is TGTGCCAGCAGTTCGGCAGCTACTAGCTCCTACGAGCAGTACTTC. It is translated as CASSSAATSSYEQYF.